The clone carrying this T cell receptor (beta chain) was observed at least ten times. This entry comes from a study of molecular identifiers for immune sequencing clone quantification. TCRdb re-called the PCR reads through MiXCR, storing one row per CDR3 protein. The sample contains about 320,000 distinct CDR3 sequences, over 20% of which appear only once. The CDR3 spans 15 residues. V lost 1 base and J 3 bases, leaving 16 bases between the germline ends. The germline gives CDR1 SQVTM, CDR2 ANQGSEA. Sequenced sample: naive CD8+ T cells from blood, with Jurkat cell RNA spiked in. Subset indicated: FACS-sorted CD8+CD4-CCR7+CD45RA+ naive T cells. The TCR was taken from a human donor in good health. Some libraries in this study had Jurkat cell RNA spiked in. This chain links TRBV29-1 with TRBJ2-7, with a weak D call TRBD2 (6 bases). CDR3: CSVEVPGVGYYEQYF. The CDR3 DNA reads as TGCAGCGTTGAAGTCCCGGGGGTGGGGTACTACGAGCAGTACTTC.